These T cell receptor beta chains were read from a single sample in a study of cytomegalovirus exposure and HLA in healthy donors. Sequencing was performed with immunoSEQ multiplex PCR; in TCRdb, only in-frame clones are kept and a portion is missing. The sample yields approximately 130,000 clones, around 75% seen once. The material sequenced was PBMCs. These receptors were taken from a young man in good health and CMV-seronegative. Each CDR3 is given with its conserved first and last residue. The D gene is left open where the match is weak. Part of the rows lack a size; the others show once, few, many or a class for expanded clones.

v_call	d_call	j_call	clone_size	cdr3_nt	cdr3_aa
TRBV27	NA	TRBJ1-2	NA	TGTGCCAGCAGCCCTCCAGGCTTCTATTATGGCTACACCTTC	CASSPPGFYYGYTF
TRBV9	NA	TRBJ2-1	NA	TGTGCCAGCAGCGTCCCGGGAGAGGGAGGCAATGAGCAGTTCTTC	CASSVPGEGGNEQFF
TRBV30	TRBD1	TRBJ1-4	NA	TGTGCCCGACAGGGTGGGGATGAAAAACTGTTTTTT	CARQGGDEKLFF
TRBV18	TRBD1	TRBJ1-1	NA	TGTGCCAGCTCACCAGAGATGGGACAGGGGTCTGAAGCTTTCTTT	CASSPEMGQGSEAFF
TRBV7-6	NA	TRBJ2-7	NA	TGTGCCAGCAGCGCACGGGGGAGCTCCTACGAGCAGTACTTC	CASSARGSSYEQYF
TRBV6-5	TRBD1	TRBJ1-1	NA	TGTGCCAGCAGTCTAGACAGGGTGGTGAACACTGAAGCTTTCTTT	CASSLDRVVNTEAFF
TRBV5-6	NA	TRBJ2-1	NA	TGTGCCAGCAGCTTTGGGGGGGCTAGGGGGTTCGATGAGCAGTTCTTC	CASSFGGARGFDEQFF
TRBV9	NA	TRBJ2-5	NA	TGTGCCAGCAGCACTACACCGTACCAAGAGACCCAGTACTTC	CASSTTPYQETQYF
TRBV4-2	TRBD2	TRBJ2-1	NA	TGTGCCAGCAGCCAAGACGTGACTAGCGGATACAATGAGCAGTTCTTC	CASSQDVTSGYNEQFF
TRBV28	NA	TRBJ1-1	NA	TGTGCCAGCAGTTCCGACCTCCTTGCAGGCCAGACTGAAGCTTTCTTT	CASSSDLLAGQTEAFF
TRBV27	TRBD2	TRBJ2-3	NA	TGTGCCAGCAGTTCAGGGACTAGCGGGAGTCGTGCAGATACGCAGTATTTT	CASSSGTSGSRADTQYF
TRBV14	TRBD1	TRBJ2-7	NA	TGTGCCAGCAGCCACCCCCGGACAGGGGACCCATACGAGCAGTACTTC	CASSHPRTGDPYEQYF
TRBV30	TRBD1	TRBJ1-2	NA	TGTGCCTGGAGTCTCCCGACAGGGTATTATGGCTACACCTTC	CAWSLPTGYYGYTF
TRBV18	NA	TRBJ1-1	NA	TGTGCCAGCTCACGGCCCGACAGTGGATCTCCTGAAGCTTTCTTT	CASSRPDSGSPEAFF
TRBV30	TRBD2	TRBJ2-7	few	TGTGCCTGGGGAAAACTAGCGGGAGGCTACGAGCAGTACTTC	CAWGKLAGGYEQYF
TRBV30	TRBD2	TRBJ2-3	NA	TGTGCCTGGAGTGAAGTGGGGGGGACAGATACGCAGTATTTT	CAWSEVGGTDTQYF
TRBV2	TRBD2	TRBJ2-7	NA	TGTGCCAGCAGTGAAATTAGCGGGAGAACCTACGAGCAGTACTTC	CASSEISGRTYEQYF
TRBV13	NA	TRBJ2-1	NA	TGTGCCAGCAGCTTAGTGGCGGGGTTGAGCTCCTACAATGAGCAGTTCTTC	CASSLVAGLSSYNEQFF
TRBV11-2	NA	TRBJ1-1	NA	TGTGCCAGCAGGCAAGGGGTAGGGGCGAACACTGAAGCTTTCTTT	CASRQGVGANTEAFF
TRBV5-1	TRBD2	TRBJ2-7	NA	TGCGCCAGCAGCTGGTTAGCGGGGGAGTACGAGCAGTACTTC	CASSWLAGEYEQYF
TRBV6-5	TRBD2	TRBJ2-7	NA	TGTGCCAGCAGTTACTCTGGCGGGAGAGTCAACGAGCAGTACTTC	CASSYSGGRVNEQYF
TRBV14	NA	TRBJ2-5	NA	TGTGCCAGCAGCTTCAAAGAGACCCAGTACTTC	CASSFKETQYF